This TCR beta chain was sequenced for a study of shared clonotypes between healthy human individuals. Naive CD8 cells were CD45RO-negative, positively selected for CCR7, excluding terminally differentiated effector memory CD45RA+ cells. Adults of Caucasian background living in Nashville, Tennessee made up all donors. The CDR3 totals 13 residues. Trimming took 1 base from V and 0 from J, leaving 3 bases between them. Germline V gives CDR1 SEHNR, CDR2 FQNEAQ (reference sequence). TCRdb's table, derived via immunoSEQ multiplex PCR, lists solely in-frame clones and lacks some. This table holds roughly 2,000,000 clones, 90% to 95% found once. This clone was observed a handful of times.

Sequencing input: naive CD8+ T cells from PBMCs. The chain recombines TRBV7-9 with TRBJ1-1; no clear D gene. The sequence came from a man aged 18 to 29 in good health. Some clones in this sample may be carry-over from other donors' samples. The CDR3 spells CASSLDMNTEAFF. The CDR3 DNA reads as TGTGCCAGCAGCTTAGACATGAACACTGAAGCTTTCTTT.